This T cell receptor beta chain was recorded in a study of shared clonotypes between healthy human individuals. In the study overall: The composition of the donors was a couple of women and a few men aged 18 to 49.

The study's findings and limits: The study's rarefaction showed incomplete sorted-subset sequencing despite large depth.

Repertoires were generated with immunoSEQ multiplex PCR, while TCRdb's copy carries only in-frame clones and drops some. The data show approximately 600,000 clones, approximately 95% seen once. Details on this clone: Its antigen is currently unknown.

The naive CD8 population came from CD45RO-negative cells selected for CCR7, without terminally differentiated effector memory CD45RA+ cells. Donors were Caucasian adults residing in Nashville, Tennessee, USA. V lost 0 bases to trimming and J lost 4 bases, with 16 bases between them. The CDR3 runs 15 residues. Germline CDR1 and CDR2: GTSNPN and SVGIG (reference sequence). Sequences were obtained from naive CD8+ T cells sorted from blood. The TCR originated in a woman aged 25 to 39 in good health. The chain joins TRBV30 to TRBJ2-7; D tentatively fits TRBD1 or TRBD2 (6 bases each). CDR3 amino acids: CAWSVRLGGRYEQYF. CDR3 nucleotides: TGTGCCTGGAGTGTACGGCTGGGGGGCAGGTACGAGCAGTACTTC.